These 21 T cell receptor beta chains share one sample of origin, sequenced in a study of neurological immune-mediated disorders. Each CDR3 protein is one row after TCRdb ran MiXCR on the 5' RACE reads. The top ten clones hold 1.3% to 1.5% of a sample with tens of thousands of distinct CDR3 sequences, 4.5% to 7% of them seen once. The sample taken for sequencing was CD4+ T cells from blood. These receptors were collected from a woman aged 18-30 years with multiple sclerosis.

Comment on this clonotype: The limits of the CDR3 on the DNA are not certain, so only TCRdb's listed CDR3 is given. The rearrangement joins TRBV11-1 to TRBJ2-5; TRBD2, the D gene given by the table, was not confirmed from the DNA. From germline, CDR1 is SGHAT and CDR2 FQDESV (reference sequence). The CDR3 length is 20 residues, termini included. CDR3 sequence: CASSFYICSARLPFLETQYF.

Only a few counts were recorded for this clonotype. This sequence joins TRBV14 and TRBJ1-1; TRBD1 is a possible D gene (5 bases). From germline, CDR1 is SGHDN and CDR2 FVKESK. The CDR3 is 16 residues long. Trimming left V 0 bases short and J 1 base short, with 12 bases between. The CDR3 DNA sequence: TGTGCCAGCAGCCAAGAAGTTTACAGGCAGAACACTGAAGCTTTCTTT. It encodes CASSQEVYRQNTEAFF.

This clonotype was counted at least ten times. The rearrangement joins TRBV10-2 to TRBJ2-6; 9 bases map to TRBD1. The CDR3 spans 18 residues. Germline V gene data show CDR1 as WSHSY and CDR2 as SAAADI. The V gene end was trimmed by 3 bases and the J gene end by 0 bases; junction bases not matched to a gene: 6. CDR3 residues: CASSDTGGGISGANVLTF. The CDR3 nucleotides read TGCGCCAGCAGTGACACAGGGGGCGGAATCTCTGGGGCCAACGTCCTGACTTTC.

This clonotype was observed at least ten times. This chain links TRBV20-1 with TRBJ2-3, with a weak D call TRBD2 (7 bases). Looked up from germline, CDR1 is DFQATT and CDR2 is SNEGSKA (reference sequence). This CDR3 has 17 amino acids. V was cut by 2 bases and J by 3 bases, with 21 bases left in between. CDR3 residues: CSARRGGARGLTDTQYF. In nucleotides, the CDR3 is TGCAGTGCTAGAAGGGGGGGGGCACGGGGACTAACAGATACGCAGTATTTT.

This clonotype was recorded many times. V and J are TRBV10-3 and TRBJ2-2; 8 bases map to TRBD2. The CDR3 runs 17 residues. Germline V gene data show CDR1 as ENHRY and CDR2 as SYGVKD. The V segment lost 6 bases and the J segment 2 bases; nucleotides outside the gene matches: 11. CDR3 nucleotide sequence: TGTGCCATCAGGGGTGGAAGCGGGAGCCCTAACACCGGGGAGCTGTTTTTT. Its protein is CAIRGGSGSPNTGELFF.

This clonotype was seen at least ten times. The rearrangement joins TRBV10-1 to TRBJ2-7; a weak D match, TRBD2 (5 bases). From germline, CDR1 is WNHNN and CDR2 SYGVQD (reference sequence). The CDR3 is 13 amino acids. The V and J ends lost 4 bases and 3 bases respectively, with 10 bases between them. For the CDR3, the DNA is TGCGCCAGCAGTGTAGGACTTAGCTACGAGCAGTACTTC. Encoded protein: CASSVGLSYEQYF.

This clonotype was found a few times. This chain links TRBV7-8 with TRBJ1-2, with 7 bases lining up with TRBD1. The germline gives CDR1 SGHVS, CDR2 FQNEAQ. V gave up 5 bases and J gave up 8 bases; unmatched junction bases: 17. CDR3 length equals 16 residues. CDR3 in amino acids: CASSSTGSGGASGYTF. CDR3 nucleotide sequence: TGTGCCAGCAGCAGTACGGGATCAGGGGGTGCTTCGGGCTACACCTTC.

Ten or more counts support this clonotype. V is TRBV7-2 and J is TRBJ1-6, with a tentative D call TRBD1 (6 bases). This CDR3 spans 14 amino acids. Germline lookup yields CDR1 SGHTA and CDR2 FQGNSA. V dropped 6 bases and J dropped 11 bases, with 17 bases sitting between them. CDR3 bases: TGTGCCAGCAGGAGGGGGGGGCAGGAGACACCCCTCCACTTT. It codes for CASRRGGQETPLHF.

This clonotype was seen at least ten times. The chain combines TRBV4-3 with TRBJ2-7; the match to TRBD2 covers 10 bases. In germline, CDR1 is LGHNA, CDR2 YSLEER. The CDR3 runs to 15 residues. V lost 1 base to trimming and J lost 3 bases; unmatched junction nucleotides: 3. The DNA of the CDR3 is TGCGCCAGCAGCCAAGGACTAGCGGGCCTCTACGAGCAGTACGTC. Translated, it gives CASSQGLAGLYEQYV.

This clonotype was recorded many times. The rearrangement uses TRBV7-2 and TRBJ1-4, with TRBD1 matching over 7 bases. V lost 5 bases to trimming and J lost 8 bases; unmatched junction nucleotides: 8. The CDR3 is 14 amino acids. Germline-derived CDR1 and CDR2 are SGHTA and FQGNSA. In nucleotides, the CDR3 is TGTGCCAGCAGCCGACAGGGATTACGGGAAAAACTGTTTTTT. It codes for CASSRQGLREKLFF. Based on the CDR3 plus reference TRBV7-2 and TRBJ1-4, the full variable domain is GAGVSQSPSNKVTEKGKDVELRCDPISGHTALYWYRQSLGQGLEFLIYFQGNSAPDKSGLPSDRFSAERTGGSVSTLTIQRTQQEDSAVYLCASSRQGLREKLFFGSGTQLSVL.

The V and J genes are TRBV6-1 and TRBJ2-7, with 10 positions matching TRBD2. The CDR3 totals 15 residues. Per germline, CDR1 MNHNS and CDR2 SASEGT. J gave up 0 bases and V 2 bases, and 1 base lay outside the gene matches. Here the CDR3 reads CASSELAGASYEQYF. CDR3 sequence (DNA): TGTGCCAGCAGTGAACTAGCGGGGGCCTCCTACGAGCAGTACTTC.

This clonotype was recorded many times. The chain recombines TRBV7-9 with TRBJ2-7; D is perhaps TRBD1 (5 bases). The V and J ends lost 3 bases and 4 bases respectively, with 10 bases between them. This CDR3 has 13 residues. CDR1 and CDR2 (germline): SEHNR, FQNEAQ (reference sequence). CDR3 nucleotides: TGTGCCAGCAGCTTCCTCGGACAATACGAGCAGTACTTC. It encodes CASSFLGQYEQYF.

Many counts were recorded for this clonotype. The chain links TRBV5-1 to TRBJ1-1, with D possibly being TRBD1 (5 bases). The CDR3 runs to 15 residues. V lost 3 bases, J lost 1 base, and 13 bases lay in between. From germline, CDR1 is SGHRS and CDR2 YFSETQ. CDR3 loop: CASSWVGGTNTEAFF. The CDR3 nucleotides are TGCGCCAGCAGCTGGGTTGGGGGGACGAACACTGAAGCTTTCTTT.

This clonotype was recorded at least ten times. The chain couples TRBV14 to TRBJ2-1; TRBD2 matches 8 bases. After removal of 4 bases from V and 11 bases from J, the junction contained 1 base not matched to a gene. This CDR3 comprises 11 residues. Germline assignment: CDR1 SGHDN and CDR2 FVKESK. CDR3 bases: TGTGCCAGCAGCCGGACTAGCCAGCAGTTCTTC. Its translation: CASSRTSQQFF.

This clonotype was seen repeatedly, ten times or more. CDR3 sequence reads: CASNAYQETQYF. For the CDR3, the DNA is TGTGCCAGCAACGCGTACCAAGAGACCCAGTACTTC. J is TRBJ2-5 and V is TRBV6-5; D unresolved. Looked up from germline, CDR1 is MNHEY and CDR2 is SVGAGI. This CDR3 is 12 amino acids long. With 7 bases removed from V and 0 bases from J, the gap between germline ends came to 6 bases.

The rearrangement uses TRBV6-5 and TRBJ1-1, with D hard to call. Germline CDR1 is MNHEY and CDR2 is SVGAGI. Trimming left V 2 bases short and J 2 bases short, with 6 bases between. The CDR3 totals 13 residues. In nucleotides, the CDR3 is TGTGCCAGCAGTTACACCAAAAACACTGAAGCTTTCTTT. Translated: CASSYTKNTEAFF.

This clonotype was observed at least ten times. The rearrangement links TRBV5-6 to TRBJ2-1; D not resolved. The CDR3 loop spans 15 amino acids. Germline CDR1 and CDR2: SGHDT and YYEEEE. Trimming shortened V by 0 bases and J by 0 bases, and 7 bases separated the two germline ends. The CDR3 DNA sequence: TGTGCCAGCAGCTTGGTGGCGACCTCCTACAATGAGCAGTTCTTC. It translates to CASSLVATSYNEQFF.

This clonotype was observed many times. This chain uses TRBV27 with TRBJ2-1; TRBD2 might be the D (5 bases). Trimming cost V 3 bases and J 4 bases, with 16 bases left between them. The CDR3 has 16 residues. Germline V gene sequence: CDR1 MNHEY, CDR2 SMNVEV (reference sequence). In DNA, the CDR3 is TGTGCCAGCAGTTTGGGTAGGGTAGCGCGGTACAATGAGCAGTTCTTC. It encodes CASSLGRVARYNEQFF.

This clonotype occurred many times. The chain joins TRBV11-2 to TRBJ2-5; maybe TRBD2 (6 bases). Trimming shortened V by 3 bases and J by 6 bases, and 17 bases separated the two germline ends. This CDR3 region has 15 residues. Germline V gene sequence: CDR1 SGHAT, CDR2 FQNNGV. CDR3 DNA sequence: TGTGCCAGCAGCTTCCTGGGCGGGGAAGCCAAGACCCAGTACTTC. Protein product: CASSFLGGEAKTQYF.

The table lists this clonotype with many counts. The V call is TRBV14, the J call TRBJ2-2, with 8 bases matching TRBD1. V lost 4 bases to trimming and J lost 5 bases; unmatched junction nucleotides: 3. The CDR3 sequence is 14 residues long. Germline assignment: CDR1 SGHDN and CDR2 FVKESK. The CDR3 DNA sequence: TGTGCCAGCAGCCGAACAGGGGGAACCGGGGAGCTGTTTTTT. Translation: CASSRTGGTGELFF.

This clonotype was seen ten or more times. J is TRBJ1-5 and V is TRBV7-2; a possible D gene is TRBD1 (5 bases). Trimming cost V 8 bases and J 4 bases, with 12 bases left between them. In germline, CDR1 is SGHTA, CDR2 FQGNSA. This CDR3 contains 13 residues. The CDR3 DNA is TGTGCCAGCGGGTTTAGGGGTAATCAGCCCCAGCATTTT. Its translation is CASGFRGNQPQHF. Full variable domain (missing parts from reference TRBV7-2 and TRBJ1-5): GAGVSQSPSNKVTEKGKDVELRCDPISGHTALYWYRQSLGQGLEFLIYFQGNSAPDKSGLPSDRFSAERTGGSVSTLTIQRTQQEDSAVYLCASGFRGNQPQHFGDGTRLSIL.